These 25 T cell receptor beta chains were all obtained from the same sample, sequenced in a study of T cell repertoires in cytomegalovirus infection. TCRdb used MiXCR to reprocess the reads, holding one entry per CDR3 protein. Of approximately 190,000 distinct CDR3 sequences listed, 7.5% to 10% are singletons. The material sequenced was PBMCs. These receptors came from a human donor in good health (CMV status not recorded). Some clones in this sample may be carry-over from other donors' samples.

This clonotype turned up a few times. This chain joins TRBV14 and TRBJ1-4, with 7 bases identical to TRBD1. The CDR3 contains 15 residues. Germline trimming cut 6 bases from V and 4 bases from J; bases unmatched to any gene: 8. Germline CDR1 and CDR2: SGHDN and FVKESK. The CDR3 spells CASSLRQGINEKLFF. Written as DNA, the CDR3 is TGTGCCAGCAGTCTAAGACAGGGCATTAATGAAAAACTGTTTTTT.

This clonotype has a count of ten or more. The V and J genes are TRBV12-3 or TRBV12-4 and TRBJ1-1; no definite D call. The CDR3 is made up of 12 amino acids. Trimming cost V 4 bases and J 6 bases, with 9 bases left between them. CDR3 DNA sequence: TGTGCCAGCAGTTATGGGTTCCCTGAAGCTTTCTTT. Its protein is CASSYGFPEAFF.

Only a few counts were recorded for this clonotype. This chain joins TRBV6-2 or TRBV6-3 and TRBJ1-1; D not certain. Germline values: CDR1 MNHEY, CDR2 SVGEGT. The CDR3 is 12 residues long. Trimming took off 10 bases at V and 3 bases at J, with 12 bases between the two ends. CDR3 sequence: CATKDGDTEAFF. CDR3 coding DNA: TGTGCCACCAAAGACGGAGACACTGAAGCTTTCTTT.

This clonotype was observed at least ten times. The CDR3 sequence is CASSILGQGLSTTEAFF. The DNA of the CDR3 is TGTGCCAGTAGTATTCTGGGACAGGGGTTAAGTACCACTGAAGCTTTCTTT. The chain uses TRBV19 and TRBJ1-1; TRBD1 matches at 10 bases. V was pared by 3 bases and J by 4 bases, with 11 bases of the junction left unmatched. There are 17 residues in the CDR3. Germline V gives CDR1 LNHDA, CDR2 SQIVND (reference sequence).

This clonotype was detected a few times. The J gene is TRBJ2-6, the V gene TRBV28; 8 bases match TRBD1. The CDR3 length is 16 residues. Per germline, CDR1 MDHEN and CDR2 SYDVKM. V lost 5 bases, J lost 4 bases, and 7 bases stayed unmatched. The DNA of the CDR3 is TGTGCCAGCAGTGGACAGGGACTGTCGGGGGCCAACGTCCTGACTTTC. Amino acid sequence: CASSGQGLSGANVLTF. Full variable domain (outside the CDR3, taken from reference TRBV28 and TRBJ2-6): DVKVTQSSRYLVKRTGEKVFLECVQDMDHENMFWYRQDPGLGLRLIYFSYDVKMKEKGDIPEGYSVSREKKERFSLILESASTNQTSMYLCASSGQGLSGANVLTFGAGSRLTVL.

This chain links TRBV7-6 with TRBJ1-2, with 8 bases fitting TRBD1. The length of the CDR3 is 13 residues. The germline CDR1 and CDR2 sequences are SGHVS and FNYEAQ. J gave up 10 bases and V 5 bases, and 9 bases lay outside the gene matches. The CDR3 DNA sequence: TGTGCCAGCAGCCTAGGACAGGGTCGCGACTACACCTTC. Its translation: CASSLGQGRDYTF.

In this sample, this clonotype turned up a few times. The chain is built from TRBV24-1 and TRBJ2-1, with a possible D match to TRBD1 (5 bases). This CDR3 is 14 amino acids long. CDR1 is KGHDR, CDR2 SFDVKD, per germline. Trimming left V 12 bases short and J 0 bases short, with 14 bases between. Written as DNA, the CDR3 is TGTGCCCCATGGGGCTCGAGCTCCTACAATGAGCAGTTCTTC. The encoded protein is CAPWGSSSYNEQFF.

For the CDR3, the DNA is TGTGCCAGCAGCTTAGGGCCTGGGCAGGGGCGCACTGAAGCTTTCTTT. Residues: CASSLGPGQGRTEAFF. The chain combines TRBV11-2 with TRBJ1-1, with D possibly matching TRBD1 (6 bases). CDR1 and CDR2 (germline): SGHAT, FQNNGV. Trimming took off 1 base at V and 4 bases at J, with 16 bases between the two ends. The CDR3 covers 16 residues.

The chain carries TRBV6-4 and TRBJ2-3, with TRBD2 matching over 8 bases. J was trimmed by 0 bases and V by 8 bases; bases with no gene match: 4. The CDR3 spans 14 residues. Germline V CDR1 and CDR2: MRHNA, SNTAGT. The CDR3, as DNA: TGTGCCAGCCGTGCTAGCGGGAGCACAGATACGCAGTATTTT. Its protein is CASRASGSTDTQYF.

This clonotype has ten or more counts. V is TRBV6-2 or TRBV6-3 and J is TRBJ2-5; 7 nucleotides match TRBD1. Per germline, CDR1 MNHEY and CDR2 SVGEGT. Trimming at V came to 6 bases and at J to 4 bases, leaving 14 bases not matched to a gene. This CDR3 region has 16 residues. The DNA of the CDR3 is TGTGCCAGCAGCAAAGGACAGGCTTGGACGGGAGAGACCCAGTACTTC. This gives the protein CASSKGQAWTGETQYF.

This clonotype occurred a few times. The DNA of the CDR3 is TGCAGTGCTAGAGATCCGCTTACCTACGAGCAGTACTTC. Encoded protein: CSARDPLTYEQYF. The chain combines TRBV20-1 with TRBJ2-7; D not certain. The V gene lost 0 bases and the J gene lost 2 bases, with 8 bases spanning the gap. Per the germline V gene, CDR1 is DFQATT and CDR2 is SNEGSKA (reference sequence). The CDR3 consists of 13 residues.

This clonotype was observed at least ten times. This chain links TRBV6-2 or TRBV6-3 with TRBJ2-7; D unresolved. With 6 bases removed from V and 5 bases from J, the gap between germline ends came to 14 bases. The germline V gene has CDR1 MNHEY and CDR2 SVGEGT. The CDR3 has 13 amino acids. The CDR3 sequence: CASSQSRRNEQYF. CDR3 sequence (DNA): TGTGCCAGCAGCCAATCCCGGCGGAACGAGCAGTACTTC.

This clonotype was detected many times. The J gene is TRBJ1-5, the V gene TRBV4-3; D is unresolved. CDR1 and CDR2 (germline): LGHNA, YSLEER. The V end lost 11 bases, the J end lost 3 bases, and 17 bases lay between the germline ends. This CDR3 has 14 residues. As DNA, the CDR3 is TGCGCCCCCCGCGAGGCAGCACTCAATCAGCCCCAGCATTTT. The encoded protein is CAPREAALNQPQHF.

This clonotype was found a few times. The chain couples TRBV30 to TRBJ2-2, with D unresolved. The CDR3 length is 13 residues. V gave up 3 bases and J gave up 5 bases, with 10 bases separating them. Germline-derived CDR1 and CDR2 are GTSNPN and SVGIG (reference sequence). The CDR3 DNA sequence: TGTGCCTGGAGCGCGACCTTGACCGGGGAGCTGTTTTTT. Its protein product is CAWSATLTGELFF.

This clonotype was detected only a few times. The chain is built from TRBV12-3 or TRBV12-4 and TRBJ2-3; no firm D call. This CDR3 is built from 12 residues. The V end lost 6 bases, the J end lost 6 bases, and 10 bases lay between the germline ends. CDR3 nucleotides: TGTGCCAGCAGGATTCGGCCCGATACGCAGTATTTT. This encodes CASRIRPDTQYF.

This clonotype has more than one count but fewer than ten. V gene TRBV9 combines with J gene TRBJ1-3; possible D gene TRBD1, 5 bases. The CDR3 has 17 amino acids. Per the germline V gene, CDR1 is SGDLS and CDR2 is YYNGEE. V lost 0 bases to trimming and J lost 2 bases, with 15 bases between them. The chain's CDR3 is CASSVGDDGRAGNTIYF. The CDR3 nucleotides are TGTGCCAGCAGCGTAGGGGACGACGGGAGAGCTGGAAACACCATATATTTT.

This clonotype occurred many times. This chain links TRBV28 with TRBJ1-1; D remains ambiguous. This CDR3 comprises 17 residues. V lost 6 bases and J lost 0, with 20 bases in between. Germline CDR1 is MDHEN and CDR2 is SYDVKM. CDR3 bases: TGTGCCAGCAGACTCGGACGTCTAATTGGCGTGAACACTGAAGCTTTCTTT. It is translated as CASRLGRLIGVNTEAFF.

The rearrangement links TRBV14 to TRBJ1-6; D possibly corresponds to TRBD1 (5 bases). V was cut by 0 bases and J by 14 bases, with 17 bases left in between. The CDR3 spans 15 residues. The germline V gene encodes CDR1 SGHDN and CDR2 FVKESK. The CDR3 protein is CASSQDLAGTRTLHF. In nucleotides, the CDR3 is TGTGCCAGCAGCCAAGATCTTGCAGGGACTAGGACCCTCCACTTT.

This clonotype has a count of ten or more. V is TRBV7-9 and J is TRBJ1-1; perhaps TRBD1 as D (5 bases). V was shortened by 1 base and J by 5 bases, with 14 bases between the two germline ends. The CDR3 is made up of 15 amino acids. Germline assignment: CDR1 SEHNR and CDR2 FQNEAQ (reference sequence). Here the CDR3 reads CASSLVGGTRTEAFF. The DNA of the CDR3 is TGTGCCAGCAGCTTAGTGGGAGGGACGCGGACTGAAGCTTTCTTT.

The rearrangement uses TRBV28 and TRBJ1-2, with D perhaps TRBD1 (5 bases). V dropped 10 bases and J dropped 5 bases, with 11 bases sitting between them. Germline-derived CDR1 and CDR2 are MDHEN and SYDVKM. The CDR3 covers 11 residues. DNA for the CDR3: TGTGCCACCAGGGCGGAGTATGGCTACACCTTC. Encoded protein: CATRAEYGYTF.

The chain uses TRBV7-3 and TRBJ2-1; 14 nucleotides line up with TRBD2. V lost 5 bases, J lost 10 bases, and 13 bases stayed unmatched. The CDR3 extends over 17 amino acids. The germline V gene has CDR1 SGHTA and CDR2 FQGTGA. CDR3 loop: CASSTGGLAGVTGEQFF. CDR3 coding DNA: TGTGCCAGCAGCACCGGGGGACTAGCGGGGGTCACGGGGGAGCAGTTCTTC.

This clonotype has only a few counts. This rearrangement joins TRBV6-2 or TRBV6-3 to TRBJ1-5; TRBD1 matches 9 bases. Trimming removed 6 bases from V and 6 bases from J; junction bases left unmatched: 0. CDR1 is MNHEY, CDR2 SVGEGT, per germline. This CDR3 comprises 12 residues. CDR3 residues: CASRGQGQPQHF. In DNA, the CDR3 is TGTGCCAGCAGGGGACAGGGTCAGCCCCAGCATTTT.

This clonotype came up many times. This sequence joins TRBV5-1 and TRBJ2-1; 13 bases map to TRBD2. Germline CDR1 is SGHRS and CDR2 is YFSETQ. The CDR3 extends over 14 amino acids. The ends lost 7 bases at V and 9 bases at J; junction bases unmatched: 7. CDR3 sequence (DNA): TGCGCCAGCCGGACTAGCGGGAGTTTGGGTGAGCAGTTCTTC. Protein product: CASRTSGSLGEQFF.

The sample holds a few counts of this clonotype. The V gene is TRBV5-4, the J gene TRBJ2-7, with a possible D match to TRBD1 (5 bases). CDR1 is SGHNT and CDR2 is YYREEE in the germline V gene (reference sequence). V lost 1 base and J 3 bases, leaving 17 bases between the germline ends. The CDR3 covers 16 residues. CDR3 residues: CASSLFSRQTVYEQYF. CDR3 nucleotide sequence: TGTGCCAGCAGCTTGTTTTCCCGACAGACGGTCTACGAGCAGTACTTC. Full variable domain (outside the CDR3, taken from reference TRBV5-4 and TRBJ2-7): ETGVTQSPTHLIKTRGQQVTLRCSSQSGHNTVSWYQQALGQGPQFIFQYYREEENGRGNFPPRFSGLQFPNYSSELNVNALELDDSALYLCASSLFSRQTVYEQYFGPGTRLTVT.

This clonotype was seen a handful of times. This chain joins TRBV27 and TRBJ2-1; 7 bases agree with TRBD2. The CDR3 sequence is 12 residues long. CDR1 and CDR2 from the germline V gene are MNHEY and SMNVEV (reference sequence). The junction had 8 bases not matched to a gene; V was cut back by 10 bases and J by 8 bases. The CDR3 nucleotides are TGTGCCACCGGGGGGAAATTGTATGAGCAGTTCTTC. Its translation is CATGGKLYEQFF.